This T cell receptor (beta chain) was documented in a study of read filtering for tumor transcriptome and immune sequencing. The overall study: Mean patient age was roughly 66 years, range roughly 40 to 85; roughly 18 male, more than 11 female. Transcriptome libraries were built from DNase-treated RNA.

CDR1 is GTSNPN and CDR2 is SVGIG in the germline V gene (reference sequence). V was pared by 2 bases and J by 0 bases, with 10 bases between. This CDR3 comprises 14 residues. From about 400 ng of RNA, a library with molecular barcoded alpha/delta and beta/gamma adaptors was made. TCRdb ran MiXCR on the reads and lists one entry per CDR3 protein. The sample lists approximately 90,000 distinct CDR3 sequences; about 12% were seen once. This clonotype was recorded many times. Material: a population of CD138-negative cells sorted from bone marrow. The clonotype originates from a donor aged 40 or older with multiple myeloma. This chain connects TRBV30 to TRBJ1-2; the D gene is possibly TRBD1 (5 bases). The CDR3 protein is CAWSRTTSNYGYTF. DNA of the CDR3: TGTGCCTGGAGTAGGACAACGTCTAACTATGGCTACACCTTC.